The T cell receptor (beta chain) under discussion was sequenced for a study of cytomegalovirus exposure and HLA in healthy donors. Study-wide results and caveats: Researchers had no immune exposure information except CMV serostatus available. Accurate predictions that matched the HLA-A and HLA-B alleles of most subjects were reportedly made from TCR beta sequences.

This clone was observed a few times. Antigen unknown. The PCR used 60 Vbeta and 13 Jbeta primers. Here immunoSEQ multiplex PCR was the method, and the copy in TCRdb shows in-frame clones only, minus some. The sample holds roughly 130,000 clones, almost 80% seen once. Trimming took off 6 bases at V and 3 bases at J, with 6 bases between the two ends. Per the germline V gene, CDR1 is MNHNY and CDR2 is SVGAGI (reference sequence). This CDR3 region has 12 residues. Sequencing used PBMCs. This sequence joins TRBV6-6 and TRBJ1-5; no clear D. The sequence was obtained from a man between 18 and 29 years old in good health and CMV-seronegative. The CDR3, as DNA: TGTGCCAGCAGCCTTTCCAATCAGCCCCAGCATTTT. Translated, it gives CASSLSNQPQHF.